The following is a T cell receptor (beta chain) sequence with its context. Its specific antigen is unknown. Per-base quality was not reported, and no clone a single base away is much larger than it. The approximately 41 donors, aged 6 to 90 years, were systemically healthy Caucasian individuals from Russia. Roughly 9.5 milliliters of peripheral blood were drawn from each donor into EDTA-treated Vacutainer tubes. Ficoll-Paque density-gradient centrifugation was used to isolate PBMCs, with at least 7 million per sample. Total RNA, at least 6 micrograms per sample, was extracted from PBMCs with Trizol reagent. For every donor, flow cytometry on a PBMC aliquot measured the percentage of naive CD45RAhigh/CD27high T cells. The data were obtained in a study of blood T cells in healthy people across ages (dated by TCRdb to between 2014 and 2017). Regarding the study in general: In model experiments, template switching captured roughly one uniquely barcoded TCR beta cDNA molecule for every two T cells. Using deep sequencing normalized with unique cDNA molecular identifiers, the study measured how TCR beta repertoire diversity changes with age. Donors were grouped into four age groups: young (average roughly 16 years), middle-aged (over 35), aged (62) and long-lived (approximately 81). To avoid experimental bias, donors of different ages were spread randomly across the sequencing lanes. Using the same blood draw, the study looked at two additional independent replicas of 1 million unique cDNA reads for two donors, one aged 18 to 30 and the other aged 80 or older. The investigation overall reported the following: Because profiling used bulk unsorted PBMCs, naive and antigen-experienced compartments could not be compared conclusively. Compared with the aged group, the long-lived group had more naive CD4+ T cells, fewer expanded clones and increased TCR diversity, suggesting age selection. Total diversity estimates from one million sequenced T cells were considered lower bounds and underestimates. The CMV infection status of donors was not known, potentially confounding age-related changes in expanded clonotypes. There was a strong correlation between observed TCR beta diversity and the percentage of naive T cells measured by flow cytometry. Observed TCR beta diversity per million T cells fell roughly linearly with age, and a significant reduction was already apparent by age about 38.

Library preparation employed 5' RACE. The instrument given in TCRdb is Illumina HiSeq 2500. A second PCR of roughly 7 to 11 cycles was performed with a sample-barcoded 5' primer and a J-beta primer mix. A unique molecular identifier was introduced onto each TCR beta cDNA molecule by a template-switch 5' adaptor carrying 12 random nucleotides. At least 3 million CDR3-containing paired-end reads were obtained from each sample. The Mint cDNA synthesis kit, primed by a TRBC-specific oligonucleotide, was used to synthesize first-strand cDNA from all RNA. Following uracil-DNA glycosylase treatment, a first 18-cycle PCR with universal primers M1SS and BC2_uni_R was performed on all cDNA. For the original study's pipeline: For normalization, 1 million high-quality reads, each with a distinct molecular identifier, were randomly selected from each sample. Instead of being binned into consensus sequences, reads that shared molecular identifiers were thrown out. MiTCR, set to a Q25 quality threshold and the strictest error-elimination algorithm, was used for CDR3 identification, clonotype clustering and error correction. Lower-bound total TCR beta diversity was estimated with a nonparametric unseen species model using Euler transformation. TCRdb ran its own pipeline on the public reads, namely fastp trimming at Q25 and MiXCR clone calling, and kept in-frame beta chains. Identical CDR3 protein sequences are pooled into one entry, listed with their most common genes and DNA. The V and J calls come from TCRdb's annotation, not from the publication. Within this sample are 790,000 or so distinct CDR3 sequences, with roughly 46% of them counted one time only. The ten most abundant clones make up less than 20% of the sample.

CDR1 and CDR2 were assigned from the germline V gene as LGHNA and YSLEER. The CDR3, cysteine through phenylalanine, is 14 amino acids long. Only the CDR3 part of the read is kept: 42 bases, read in frame from the first base. The receptor chain draws on TRBV4-3 and TRBJ2-1; the D gene identity is not certain. The DNA matches TRBJ2-7 better at its end, which makes the J call doubtful. The source material was blood. This TCR was sampled from a man at least 80 years old in good health. This receptor carries the CDR3 CASSQDGSYNEQYF. The nucleotides are TGCGCCAGCAGCCAAGACGGATCCTACAATGAGCAGTACTTC.